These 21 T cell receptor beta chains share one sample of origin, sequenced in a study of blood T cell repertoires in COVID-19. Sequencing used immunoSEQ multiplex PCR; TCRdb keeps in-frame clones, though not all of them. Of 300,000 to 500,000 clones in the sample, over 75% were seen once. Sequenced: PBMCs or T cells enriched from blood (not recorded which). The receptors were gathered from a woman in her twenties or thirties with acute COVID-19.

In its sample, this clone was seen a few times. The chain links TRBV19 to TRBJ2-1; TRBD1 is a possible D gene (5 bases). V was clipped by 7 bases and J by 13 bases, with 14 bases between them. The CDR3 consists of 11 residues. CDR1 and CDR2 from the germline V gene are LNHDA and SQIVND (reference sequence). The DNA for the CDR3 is TGTGCCAGTACCTTCACCGACAGTCAGTTCTTC. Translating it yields CASTFTDSQFF.

CDR3 region: CASSHVAGEQYF. CDR3 bases: TGTGCCAGCAGTCACGTCGCGGGGGAGCAGTACTTC. The chain recombines TRBV6-5 with TRBJ2-7, with D possibly being TRBD2 (6 bases). Germline CDR1 is MNHEY and CDR2 is SVGAGI. The CDR3 covers 12 residues. The ends were cut back, 5 bases at V and 7 bases at J, with 12 bases in the middle.

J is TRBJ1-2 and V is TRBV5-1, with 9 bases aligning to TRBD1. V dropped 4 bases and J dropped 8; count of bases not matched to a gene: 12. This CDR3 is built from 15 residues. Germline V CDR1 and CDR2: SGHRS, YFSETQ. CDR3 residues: CASSVSGQGIDGYTF. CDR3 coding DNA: TGCGCCAGCAGCGTATCGGGACAGGGCATCGACGGCTACACCTTC.

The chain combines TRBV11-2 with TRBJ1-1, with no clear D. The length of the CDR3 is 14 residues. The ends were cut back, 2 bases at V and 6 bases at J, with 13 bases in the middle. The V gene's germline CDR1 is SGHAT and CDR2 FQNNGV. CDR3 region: CASSLFPFAAEAFF. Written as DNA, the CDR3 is TGTGCCAGCAGCTTATTTCCATTCGCGGCTGAAGCTTTCTTT.

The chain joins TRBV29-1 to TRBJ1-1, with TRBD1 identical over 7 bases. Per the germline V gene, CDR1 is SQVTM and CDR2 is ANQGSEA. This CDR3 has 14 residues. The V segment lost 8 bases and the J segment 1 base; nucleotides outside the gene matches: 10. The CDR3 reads CSSRTGRGNTEAFF. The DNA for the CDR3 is TGCAGCTCTAGGACAGGAAGGGGGAACACTGAAGCTTTCTTT.

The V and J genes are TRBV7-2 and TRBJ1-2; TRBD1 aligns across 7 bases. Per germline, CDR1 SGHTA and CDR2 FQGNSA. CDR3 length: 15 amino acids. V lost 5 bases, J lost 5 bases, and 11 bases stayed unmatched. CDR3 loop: CASSVDRQTPYGYTF. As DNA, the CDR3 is TGTGCCAGCAGCGTGGACAGGCAGACCCCATATGGCTACACCTTC.

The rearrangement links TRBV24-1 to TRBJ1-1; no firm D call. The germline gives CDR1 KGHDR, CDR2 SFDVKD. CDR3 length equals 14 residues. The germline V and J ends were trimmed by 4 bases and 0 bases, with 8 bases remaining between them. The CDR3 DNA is TGTGCCACCAGTGAGGCGGGCATGAACACTGAAGCTTTCTTT. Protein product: CATSEAGMNTEAFF.

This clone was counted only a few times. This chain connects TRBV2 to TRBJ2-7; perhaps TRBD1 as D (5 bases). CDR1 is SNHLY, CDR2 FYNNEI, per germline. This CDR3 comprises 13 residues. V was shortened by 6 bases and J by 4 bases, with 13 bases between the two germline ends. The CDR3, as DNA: TGTGCCAGCAGACCCGACAGAGAATACGAGCAGTACTTC. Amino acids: CASRPDREYEQYF.

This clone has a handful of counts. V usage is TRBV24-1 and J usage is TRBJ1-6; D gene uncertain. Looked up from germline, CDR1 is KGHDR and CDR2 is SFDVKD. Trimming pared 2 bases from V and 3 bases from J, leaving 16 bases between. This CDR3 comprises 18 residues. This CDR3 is CATSDWEGAMCYNSPLHF. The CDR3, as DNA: TGTGCCACCAGTGATTGGGAGGGTGCAATGTGCTATAATTCACCCCTCCACTTT.

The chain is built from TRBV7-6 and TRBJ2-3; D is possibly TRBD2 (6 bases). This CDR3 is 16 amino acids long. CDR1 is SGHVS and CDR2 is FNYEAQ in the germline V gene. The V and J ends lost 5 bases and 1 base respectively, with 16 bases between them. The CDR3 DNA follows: TGTGCCAGCAGCCCCCGGAATAGCGGAGGCACAGATACGCAGTATTTT. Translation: CASSPRNSGGTDTQYF. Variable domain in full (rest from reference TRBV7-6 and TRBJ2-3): GAGVSQSPRYKVTKRGQDVALRCDPISGHVSLYWYRQALGQGPEFLTYFNYEAQQDKSGLPNDRFSAERPEGSISTLTIQRTEQRDSAMYRCASSPRNSGGTDTQYFGPGTRLTVL.

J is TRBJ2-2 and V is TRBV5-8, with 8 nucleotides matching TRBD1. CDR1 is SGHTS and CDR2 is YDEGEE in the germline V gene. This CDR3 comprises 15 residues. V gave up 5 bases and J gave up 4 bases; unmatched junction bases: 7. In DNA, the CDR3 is TGTGCCAGCAGGACCAGGGGGCTCGCCACCGGGGAGCTGTTTTTT. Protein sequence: CASRTRGLATGELFF.

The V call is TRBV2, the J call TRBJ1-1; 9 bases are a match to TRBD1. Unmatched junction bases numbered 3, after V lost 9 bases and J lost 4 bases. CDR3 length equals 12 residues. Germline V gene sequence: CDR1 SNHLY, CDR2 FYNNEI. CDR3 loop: CASTGGGTEAFF. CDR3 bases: TGTGCCAGTACAGGGGGCGGCACTGAAGCTTTCTTT. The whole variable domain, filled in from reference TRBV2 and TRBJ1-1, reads EPEVTQTPSHQVTQMGQEVILRCVPISNHLYFYWYRQILGQKVEFLVSFYNNEISEKSEIFDDQFSVERPDGSNFTLKIRSTKLEDSAMYFCASTGGGTEAFFGQGTRLTVV.

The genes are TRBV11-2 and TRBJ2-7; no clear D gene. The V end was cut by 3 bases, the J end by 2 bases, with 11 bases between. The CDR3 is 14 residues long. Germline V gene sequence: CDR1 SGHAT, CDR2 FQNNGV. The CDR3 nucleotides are TGTGCCAGCAGCTTTTTCGACACCACCTACGAGCAGTACTTC. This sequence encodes CASSFFDTTYEQYF.

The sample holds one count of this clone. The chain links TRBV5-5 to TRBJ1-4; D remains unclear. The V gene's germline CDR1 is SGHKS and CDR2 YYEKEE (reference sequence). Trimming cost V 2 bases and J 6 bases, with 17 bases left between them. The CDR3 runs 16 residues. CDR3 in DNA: TGTGCCAGCAGCTTAATAACCGGGATACGGGATGAAAAACTGTTTTTT. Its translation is CASSLITGIRDEKLFF.

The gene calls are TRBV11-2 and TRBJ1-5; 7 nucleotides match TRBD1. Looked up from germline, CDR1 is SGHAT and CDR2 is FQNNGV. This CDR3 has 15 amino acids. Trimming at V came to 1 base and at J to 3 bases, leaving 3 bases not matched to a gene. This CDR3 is CASSLGRGVNQPQHF. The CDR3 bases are TGTGCCAGCAGCTTAGGCAGGGGGGTCAATCAGCCCCAGCATTTT.

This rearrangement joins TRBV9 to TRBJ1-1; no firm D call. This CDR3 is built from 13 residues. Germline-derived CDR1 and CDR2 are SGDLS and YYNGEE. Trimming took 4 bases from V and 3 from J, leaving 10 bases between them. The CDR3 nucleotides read TGTGCCAGCAGCTCTCCCCCCCACACTGAAGCTTTCTTT. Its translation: CASSSPPHTEAFF.

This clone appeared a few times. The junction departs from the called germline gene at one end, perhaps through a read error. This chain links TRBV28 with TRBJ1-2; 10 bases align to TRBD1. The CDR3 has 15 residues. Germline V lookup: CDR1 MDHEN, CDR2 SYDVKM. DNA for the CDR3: TGTGCCAGCAGTGATCCGGGACAGGGGTATAGAGGGGTCTCCTTC. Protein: CASSDPGQGYRGVSF.

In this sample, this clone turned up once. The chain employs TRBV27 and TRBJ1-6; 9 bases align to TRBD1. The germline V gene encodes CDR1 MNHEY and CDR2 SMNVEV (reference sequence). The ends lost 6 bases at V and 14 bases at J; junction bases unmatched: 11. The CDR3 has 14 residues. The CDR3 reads CASSPGTGSSSLHF. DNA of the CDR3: TGTGCCAGCAGCCCCGGGACAGGGTCGTCGTCCCTCCACTTT.

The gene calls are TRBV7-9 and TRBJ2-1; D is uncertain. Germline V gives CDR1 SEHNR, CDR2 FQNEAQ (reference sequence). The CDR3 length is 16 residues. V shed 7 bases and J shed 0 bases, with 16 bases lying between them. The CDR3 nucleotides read TGTGCCAGCAACCTCCCCTCAGGATTCTCCTACAATGAGCAGTTCTTC. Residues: CASNLPSGFSYNEQFF.

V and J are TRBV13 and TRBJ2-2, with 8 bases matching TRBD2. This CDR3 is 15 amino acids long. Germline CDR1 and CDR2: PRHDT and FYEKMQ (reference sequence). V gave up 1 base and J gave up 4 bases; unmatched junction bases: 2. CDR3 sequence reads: CASSLAGGATGELFF. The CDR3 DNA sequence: TGTGCCAGCAGCTTAGCGGGGGGGGCCACCGGGGAGCTGTTTTTT.

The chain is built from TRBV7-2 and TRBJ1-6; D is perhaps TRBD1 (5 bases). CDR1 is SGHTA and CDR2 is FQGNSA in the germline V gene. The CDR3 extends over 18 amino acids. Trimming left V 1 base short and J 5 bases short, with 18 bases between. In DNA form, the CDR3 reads TGTGCCAGCAGCTTAGGATTTTTAAGGGGAGGGAATAATTCACCCCTCCACTTT. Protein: CASSLGFLRGGNNSPLHF.